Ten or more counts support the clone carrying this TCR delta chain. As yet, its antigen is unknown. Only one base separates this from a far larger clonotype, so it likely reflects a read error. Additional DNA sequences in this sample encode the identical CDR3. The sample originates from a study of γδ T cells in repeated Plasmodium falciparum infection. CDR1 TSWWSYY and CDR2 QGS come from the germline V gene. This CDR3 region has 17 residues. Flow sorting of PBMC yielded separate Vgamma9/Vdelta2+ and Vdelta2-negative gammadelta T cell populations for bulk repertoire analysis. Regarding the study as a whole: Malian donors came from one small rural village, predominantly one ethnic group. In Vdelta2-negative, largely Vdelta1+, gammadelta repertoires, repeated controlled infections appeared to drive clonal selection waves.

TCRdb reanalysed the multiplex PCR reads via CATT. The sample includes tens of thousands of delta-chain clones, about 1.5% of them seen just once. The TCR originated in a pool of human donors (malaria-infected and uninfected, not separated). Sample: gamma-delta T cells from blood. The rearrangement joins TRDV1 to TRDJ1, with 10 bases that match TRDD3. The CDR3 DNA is TGTGCTCTTGGGGAAGCTGTGTACTGGGGGATGGCCGACAAACTCATCTTT. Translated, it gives CALGEAVYWGMADKLIF.